Below, 28 T cell receptor beta chains from the same sample are listed, as sequenced in a study of T cell repertoires in cytomegalovirus infection. Their cognate antigens are unknown. TCRdb recomputed calls from the reads with MiXCR, one row per CDR3 protein. Of 380,000 or so distinct CDR3 sequences listed, about 35% are singletons. Sequencing used cultured PBMCs, obtained from culture after CMV antigen stimulation. Receptors originate from a human donor in good health (CMV status not recorded). Some clones in this sample may be carry-over from other donors' samples.

This clonotype was seen a few times. This chain joins TRBV7-2 and TRBJ2-7, with 7 bases aligning to TRBD2. Germline V gene data show CDR1 as SGHTA and CDR2 as FQGNSA. The CDR3 spans 15 residues. V gave up 4 bases and J gave up 4 bases; unmatched junction bases: 10. The CDR3 DNA is TGTGCCAGCAGCTCTTCTAGCGGAACTACTTACGAGCAGTACTTC. Translating it yields CASSSSSGTTYEQYF.

The rearrangement joins TRBV6-1 to TRBJ1-1; tentative D call: TRBD1 (5 bases). Per the germline V gene, CDR1 is MNHNS and CDR2 is SASEGT. The V end was cut by 6 bases, the J end by 7 bases, with 15 bases between. The CDR3 spans 13 residues. CDR3 DNA: TGTGCCAGCAGAACGGGGGAAAGAGGTGAAGCTTTCTTT. Its translation is CASRTGERGEAFF.

This CDR3 reads CASRSDRNEKLFF. CDR3 sequence (DNA): TGTGCCAGCAGGTCGGACAGGAATGAAAAACTGTTTTTT. V usage is TRBV6-2 or TRBV6-3 and J usage is TRBJ1-4, with TRBD1 matching over 7 bases. Germline loops: CDR1 MNHEY, CDR2 SVGEGT. The CDR3 has 13 amino acids. The junction had 3 bases not matched to a gene; V was cut back by 6 bases and J by 5 bases.

This chain connects TRBV15 to TRBJ2-5, with 12 bases that match TRBD2. Germline CDR1 reads LNHNV; CDR2 reads YYDKDF (reference sequence). J was trimmed by 2 bases and V by 1 base; bases with no gene match: 2. The CDR3 is 16 residues long. As DNA, the CDR3 is TGTGCCACCAGCAGAGGGACTAGCGGGAAGCAAGAGACCCAGTACTTC. As protein: CATSRGTSGKQETQYF.

On this clonotype itself: At one end the junction does not follow the germline gene, possibly because of a read error. In nucleotides, the CDR3 is TGTGCCAGCATCTTAGTAGGCACCGGGGAGCTGTTTTTT. Encoded protein: CASILVGTGELFF. V is TRBV7-2 and J is TRBJ2-2; D not certain. The CDR3 length is 13 residues. Per germline, CDR1 SGHTA and CDR2 FQGNSA.

Concerning this clonotype: Compared with germline, one end of the junction differs, possibly owing to a read error. CDR3 loop: CAGSSMPGQKISTDTQYF. The DNA for the CDR3 is TGTGCCGGCAGCTCGATGCCGGGACAGAAAATAAGCACAGATACGCAGTATTTT. V is TRBV7-9 and J is TRBJ2-3; 7 positions match TRBD1. The CDR3 is made up of 18 amino acids. From germline, CDR1 is SEHNR and CDR2 FQNEAQ (reference sequence). Full variable domain (rest looked up from reference TRBV7-9 and TRBJ2-3): DTGVSQNPRHKITKRGQNVTFRCDPISEHNRLYWYRQTLGQGPEFLTYFQNEAQLEKSRLLSDRFSAERPKGSFSTLEIQRTEQGDSAMYLCAGSSMPGQKISTDTQYFGPGTRLTVL.

The chain has TRBV7-6 and TRBJ1-2; D is ambiguous. CDR1 SGHVS and CDR2 FNYEAQ come from the germline V gene. The CDR3 contains 12 residues. Trimming left V 5 bases short and J 8 bases short, with 12 bases between. The DNA of the CDR3 is TGTGCCAGCAGCCCGCGGATCGGCGGCTACACCTTC. Amino acids: CASSPRIGGYTF.

DNA of the CDR3: TGCAGTGCTAGAGACCCTCGAGGTGGGAGGACAGATACGCAGTATTTT. Protein product: CSARDPRGGRTDTQYF. The V and J genes are TRBV20-1 and TRBJ2-3; weak D call: TRBD2 (6 bases). Germline V gives CDR1 DFQATT, CDR2 SNEGSKA (reference sequence). Trimming removed 0 bases at V and 3 bases at J, with 16 bases between. CDR3 length: 16 amino acids.

This CDR3 is CSARQVSYEQYF. The CDR3 DNA sequence: TGCAGTGCTCGACAGGTCTCCTACGAGCAGTACTTC. The chain recombines TRBV20-1 with TRBJ2-7, with TRBD1 as a possible D gene (6 bases). The CDR3 runs to 12 residues. V was trimmed by 5 bases and J by 0 bases, leaving 8 bases between them. CDR1 is DFQATT and CDR2 is SNEGSKA in the germline V gene (reference sequence).

This chain links TRBV7-3 with TRBJ2-1, with D unclear. V was pared by 2 bases and J by 7 bases, with 15 bases between. Germline V gene lookup returns CDR1 SGHTA and CDR2 FQGTGA. The CDR3 is 15 amino acids. The CDR3: CASSLSQLSGNEQFF. The DNA of the CDR3 is TGTGCCAGCAGCTTATCCCAACTATCAGGTAATGAGCAGTTCTTC. The complete variable domain, with remaining parts taken from reference TRBV7-3 and TRBJ2-1, reads GAGVSQTPSNKVTEKGKYVELRCDPISGHTALYWYRQSLGQGPEFLIYFQGTGAADDSGLPNDRFFAVRPEGSVSTLKIQRTERGDSAVYLCASSLSQLSGNEQFFGPGTRLTVL.

The rearrangement joins TRBV24-1 to TRBJ1-1; D might be TRBD1 (5 bases). Germline assignment: CDR1 KGHDR and CDR2 SFDVKD. Trimming left V 1 base short and J 0 bases short, with 8 bases between. The CDR3 has 15 amino acids. The DNA for the CDR3 is TGTGCCACCAGTGATTTACAGGTTATGAACACTGAAGCTTTCTTT. Translating it yields CATSDLQVMNTEAFF.

The V call is TRBV5-1, the J call TRBJ1-1, with D uncertain. This CDR3 comprises 13 residues. Trimming stripped 1 base from V and 1 base from J, with 5 bases between. CDR1 is SGHRS and CDR2 is YFSETQ in the germline V gene. This CDR3 reads CASSLKQNTEAFF. DNA of the CDR3: TGCGCCAGCAGCTTGAAACAGAACACTGAAGCTTTCTTT.

The rearrangement uses TRBV6-6 and TRBJ2-2; D is perhaps TRBD2 (5 bases). Germline V gene lookup returns CDR1 MNHNY and CDR2 SVGAGI (reference sequence). V was pared by 6 bases and J by 6 bases, with 14 bases between. The CDR3 is made up of 14 amino acids. CDR3 sequence: CASSHPSRAGELFF. The DNA of the CDR3 is TGTGCCAGCAGCCATCCCTCGAGGGCCGGGGAGCTGTTTTTT.

This clonotype was counted ten times or more. Sequence at one end of the junction differs from germline and may be a read error. V and J are TRBV7-7 and TRBJ2-2, with a tentative D call TRBD1 (6 bases). Germline V gene lookup returns CDR1 SSHAT and CDR2 FNYEAQ (reference sequence). This CDR3 has 15 residues. CDR3 DNA sequence: TGTGCTAGCAGCTTAGGAACAGGGTCGGCCGGGGAGCTGTTTTTT. Protein sequence: CASSLGTGSAGELFF.

This clonotype occurred once. The rearrangement joins TRBV12-3 or TRBV12-4 to TRBJ1-4, with D possibly TRBD1 on 6 matching bases. CDR3 length equals 15 residues. V was cut by 6 bases and J by 2 bases, with 13 bases left in between. The CDR3 loop reads CASSPNTGTNEKLFF. As DNA, the CDR3 is TGTGCCAGCAGCCCAAATACAGGGACTAATGAAAAACTGTTTTTT.

This clonotype was counted many times. This chain uses TRBV7-2 with TRBJ1-1; the match to TRBD1 covers 7 bases. This CDR3 has 13 amino acids. The V segment lost 3 bases and the J segment 5 bases; nucleotides outside the gene matches: 3. Germline V gene sequence: CDR1 SGHTA, CDR2 FQGNSA. The CDR3 nucleotides read TGTGCCAGCAGCTTCGACAGGGATACTGAAGCTTTCTTT. Translated, it gives CASSFDRDTEAFF.

This chain links TRBV7-9 with TRBJ1-5, with 8 bases identical to TRBD1. This CDR3 region has 20 residues. Germline CDR1 is SEHNR and CDR2 is FQNEAQ (reference sequence). After removal of 1 base from V and 0 bases from J, the junction contained 14 bases not matched to a gene. The CDR3 protein is CASSLVPIGQGAYSNQPQHF. For the CDR3, the DNA is TGTGCCAGCAGCTTAGTTCCCATCGGACAGGGCGCCTATAGCAATCAGCCCCAGCATTTT.

The J gene is TRBJ2-1, the V gene TRBV25-1; 10 bases fit TRBD2. Germline CDR1 is MGHDK and CDR2 is SYGVNS. This CDR3 contains 18 residues. After removal of 1 base from V and 4 bases from J, the junction contained 10 bases not matched to a gene. The CDR3 sequence is CASSEFRSGRATYNEQFF. The CDR3 DNA follows: TGTGCCAGCAGTGAATTCAGGAGCGGGAGGGCCACGTACAATGAGCAGTTCTTC. The whole variable domain, remainder taken from reference TRBV25-1 and TRBJ2-1, is EADIYQTPRYLVIGTGKKITLECSQTMGHDKMYWYQQDPGMELHLIHYSYGVNSTEKGDLSSESTVSRIRTEHFPLTLESARPSHTSQYLCASSEFRSGRATYNEQFFGPGTRLTVL.

The DNA of the CDR3 is TGTGCCAGCGGACCCCCGAGCTCCTATAATTCACCCCTCCACTTT. It yields the protein CASGPPSSYNSPLHF. J is TRBJ1-6 and V is TRBV28; D is unclear. The CDR3 consists of 15 residues. Deletions cut 8 bases from V and 0 bases from J, with 11 bases between. The germline V gene has CDR1 MDHEN and CDR2 SYDVKM.

V usage is TRBV7-3 and J usage is TRBJ2-1; 9 positions agree with TRBD1. V lost 5 bases and J lost 8; bases outside the gene matches: 16. There are 17 residues in the CDR3. The germline V gene encodes CDR1 SGHTA and CDR2 FQGTGA. CDR3 in DNA: TGTGCCAGCAGCGAGAAAATTAGAGGACAGGGGCTCGATGAGCAGTTCTTC. Translating gives CASSEKIRGQGLDEQFF.

The genes are TRBV5-4 and TRBJ1-1, with 8 bases fitting TRBD1. Trimming took 4 bases from V and 3 from J; bases not matched to a gene: 5. Germline CDR1 and CDR2: SGHNT and YYREEE (reference sequence). The CDR3 runs to 14 residues. CDR3 amino acids: CASSTQGAYTEAFF. As DNA, the CDR3 is TGTGCCAGCAGCACCCAGGGGGCCTACACTGAAGCTTTCTTT.

The chain uses TRBV6-5 and TRBJ1-2, with unresolved D. Between the trimmed V and J ends, which lost 0 bases and 10 bases, there was a span of 24 bases. CDR3 length: 17 amino acids. The germline gives CDR1 MNHEY, CDR2 SVGAGI. CDR3 in DNA: TGTGCCAGCAGTTACTCGATAGAGCCTAAGACGCGTACCGACTACACCTTC. Protein: CASSYSIEPKTRTDYTF.

This clonotype was seen many times. The rearrangement links TRBV7-2 to TRBJ1-5; D remains ambiguous. Trimming cost V 1 base and J 2 bases, with 15 bases left between them. Germline values: CDR1 SGHTA, CDR2 FQGNSA. The CDR3 is 17 residues long. CDR3 in DNA: TGTGCCAGCAGCTTAGGGCAAAGGGCGACCCGCAATCAGCCCCAGCATTTT. Protein sequence: CASSLGQRATRNQPQHF.

The gene calls are TRBV6-2 or TRBV6-3 and TRBJ2-1, with D possibly TRBD2 on 6 matching bases. Trimming stripped 6 bases from V and 2 bases from J, with 17 bases between. The CDR3 has 16 amino acids. Germline assignment: CDR1 MNHEY and CDR2 SVGEGT. As DNA, the CDR3 is TGTGCCAGCAGGGTCTGGGGGGAGAACCCCTACAATGAGCAGTTCTTC. Its protein is CASRVWGENPYNEQFF.

This clonotype has at least ten counts. V and J are TRBV7-2 and TRBJ1-5; D gene uncertain. V was trimmed by 2 bases and J by 4 bases, leaving 15 bases between them. This CDR3 region has 16 residues. Germline V gene sequence: CDR1 SGHTA, CDR2 FQGNSA. The CDR3 nucleotides read TGTGCCAGCAGCTTATTCGGGCATTCTTCTAATCAGCCCCAGCATTTT. Translation: CASSLFGHSSNQPQHF.

This chain connects TRBV3-1 to TRBJ2-3, with D hard to call. Germline V CDR1 and CDR2: LGHDT, YNNKEL (reference sequence). Trimming shortened V by 3 bases and J by 2 bases, and 21 bases separated the two germline ends. The CDR3 is made up of 18 amino acids. CDR3 coding DNA: TGTGCCAGCAGCCACTATTCCCGACAAGTCGCATCCACAGATACGCAGTATTTT. This codes for CASSHYSRQVASTDTQYF.

This clonotype is a singleton in its sample. The chain is built from TRBV19 and TRBJ1-1; unclear D gene. The CDR3 totals 15 residues. Trimming shortened V by 5 bases and J by 2 bases, and 15 bases separated the two germline ends. Germline V gene sequence: CDR1 LNHDA, CDR2 SQIVND (reference sequence). CDR3 region: CASSVGPWSNTEAFF. The CDR3 region has the DNA TGTGCCAGTAGTGTCGGCCCTTGGAGTAACACTGAAGCTTTCTTT.

The chain employs TRBV4-3 and TRBJ2-3; no clear D gene. Trimming shortened V by 3 bases and J by 7 bases, and 8 bases separated the two germline ends. CDR3 length equals 12 residues. Germline CDR1 reads LGHNA; CDR2 reads YSLEER. The CDR3 loop reads CASSHGVNTQYF. The CDR3 nucleotides read TGCGCCAGCAGCCATGGGGTAAATACGCAGTATTTT.